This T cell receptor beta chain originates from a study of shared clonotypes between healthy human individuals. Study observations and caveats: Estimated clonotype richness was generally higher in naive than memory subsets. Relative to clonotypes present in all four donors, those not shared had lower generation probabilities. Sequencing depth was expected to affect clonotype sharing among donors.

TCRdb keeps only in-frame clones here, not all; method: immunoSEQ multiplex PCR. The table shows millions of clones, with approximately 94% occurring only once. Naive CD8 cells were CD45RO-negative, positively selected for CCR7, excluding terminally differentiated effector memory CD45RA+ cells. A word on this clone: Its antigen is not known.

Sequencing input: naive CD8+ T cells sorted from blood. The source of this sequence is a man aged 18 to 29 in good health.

The CDR3 reads CASSLDSATYNEQFF. As DNA, the CDR3 is TGTGCCAGCAGCTTAGATAGCGCTACCTACAATGAGCAGTTCTTC. This rearrangement joins TRBV7-9 to TRBJ2-1; weak D call: TRBD2 (5 bases). V was clipped by 1 base and J by 2 bases, with 9 bases between them. Germline V gives CDR1 SEHNR, CDR2 FQNEAQ (reference sequence). The CDR3 contains 15 residues.